This T cell receptor (beta chain) was recorded in a study of tumor and adjacent non-tumor tissue in lung cancer. TCRbeta libraries were built with three rounds of nested PCR, modified from ARM-PCR. MiXCR was run by TCRdb on the multiplex PCR reads, yielding one entry per CDR3 protein. The table includes 100,000 to 150,000 distinct CDR3 sequences, 66% detected once. RNA was extracted from bulk tissue without any cell sorting. The CDR3 consists of 13 residues. Germline V CDR1 and CDR2: MNHNS, SASEGT. Between the trimmed V and J ends, which lost 11 bases and 4 bases, there was a span of 18 bases. V is TRBV6-1 and J is TRBJ2-7; D is ambiguous. The sequenced material came from lung tumor tissue. This sequence originates from a man between 25 and 39 years old with non-small cell lung cancer. The CDR3 protein is CAGIEPPGYEQYF. CDR3 nucleotides: TGTGCCGGTATCGAACCCCCCGGTTACGAGCAGTACTTC.